These 12 T cell receptor beta chains originate from one sample sequenced in a study of T cell repertoires and Cas9 in healthy adults. Libraries were prepared by immunoSEQ multiplex PCR; TCRdb keeps only in-frame clonotypes and omits some of them. The top ten hold roughly 1.4% of the sample, which has about 20,000 clones, about 89% seen once. Sequencing was performed on CD4+ effector T cells (CD127+, CD25-, CD137-, CD154-) from PBMCs; culture status not recorded. These receptors were taken from a human donor in good health.

The chain carries TRBV4-2 and TRBJ2-7, with 9 bases fitting TRBD1. Germline CDR1 reads LGHNA; CDR2 reads YNFKEQ. This CDR3 spans 16 amino acids. J lost 1 base, V lost 5 bases, and 9 bases had no gene match. This chain's CDR3 is CASSFGDRVGSYEQYF. For the CDR3, the DNA is TGTGCCAGCAGCTTTGGGGACAGGGTGGGGTCCTACGAGCAGTACTTC.

J is TRBJ2-7 and V is TRBV10-3; a weak D match, TRBD2 (5 bases). Germline V gene sequence: CDR1 ENHRY, CDR2 SYGVKD. There are 13 residues in the CDR3. V was pared by 3 bases and J by 6 bases, with 12 bases between. The CDR3 protein is CAISDGLLAEQYF. The CDR3 bases are TGTGCCATCAGTGACGGACTTCTCGCCGAGCAGTACTTC.

This rearrangement joins TRBV27 to TRBJ1-4; D is unresolved. The CDR3 runs to 15 residues. Between the trimmed V and J ends, which lost 8 bases and 8 bases, there was a span of 21 bases. Per germline, CDR1 MNHEY and CDR2 SMNVEV (reference sequence). This CDR3 reads CASGTLGSFREKLFF. Here the CDR3 DNA reads TGTGCCAGCGGCACCTTGGGCAGCTTTAGGGAAAAACTGTTTTTT.

Points on this clone: In the same sample, other DNA sequences code for this CDR3. This chain links TRBV15 with TRBJ2-4; a weak D match, TRBD2 (7 bases). Germline loops: CDR1 LNHNV, CDR2 YYDKDF (reference sequence). The CDR3 has 17 amino acids. Trimming cost V 0 bases and J 1 base, with 13 bases left between them. DNA for the CDR3: TGTGCCACCAGCAGAGATCAGGGGCGGGGGGCCAAAAACATTCAGTACTTC. Its translation: CATSRDQGRGAKNIQYF.

The V call is TRBV9, the J call TRBJ2-1; TRBD1 agrees at 7 bases. Germline V gene lookup returns CDR1 SGDLS and CDR2 YYNGEE. This CDR3 spans 15 amino acids. After removal of 0 bases from V and 7 bases from J, the junction contained 7 bases not matched to a gene. CDR3 in DNA: TGTGCCAGCAGCGTAGTAGGGGGCTTTGGGAATGAGCAGTTCTTC. Its translation: CASSVVGGFGNEQFF.

The V call is TRBV7-8, the J call TRBJ2-2; D remains ambiguous. CDR3 size: 16 residues. V was clipped by 2 bases and J by 2 bases, with 12 bases between them. Germline loops: CDR1 SGHVS, CDR2 FQNEAQ. As DNA, the CDR3 is TGTGCCAGCAGCTTACAGTCAGAAGAAAACACCGGGGAGCTGTTTTTT. As protein: CASSLQSEENTGELFF.

The chain couples TRBV15 to TRBJ2-2; 12 positions match TRBD2. This CDR3 spans 17 amino acids. V was clipped by 8 bases and J by 5 bases; unmatched bases: 12. The germline CDR1 and CDR2 sequences are LNHNV and YYDKDF (reference sequence). CDR3 loop: CATGPDPLAGGTGELFF. CDR3 bases: TGTGCCACCGGGCCTGACCCGCTAGCGGGAGGGACCGGGGAGCTGTTTTTT.

The gene calls are TRBV10-3 and TRBJ1-1, with TRBD1 matching 7 bases. This CDR3 has 14 residues. V lost 6 bases to trimming and J lost 1 base; unmatched junction nucleotides: 5. Germline CDR1 reads ENHRY; CDR2 reads SYGVKD. The CDR3 bases are TGTGCCATCAGAGGAGGGGGCAAGAACACTGAAGCTTTCTTT. As protein: CAIRGGGKNTEAFF.

This chain connects TRBV7-2 to TRBJ2-7, with 9 bases that match TRBD2. In germline, CDR1 is SGHTA, CDR2 FQGNSA. The length of the CDR3 is 14 residues. Trimming at V came to 5 bases and at J to 2 bases, leaving 4 bases not matched to a gene. In DNA, the CDR3 is TGTGCCAGCAGCCATAGCGGGGGCCCCTACGAGCAGTACTTC. It is translated as CASSHSGGPYEQYF.

The chain combines TRBV11-2 with TRBJ1-1; possibly TRBD1 for D (5 bases). The CDR3 is 17 amino acids. Germline CDR1 and CDR2: SGHAT and FQNNGV. V was shortened by 3 bases and J by 0 bases, with 17 bases between the two germline ends. CDR3 bases: TGTGCCAGCAGCTTTATTGGGTCCGGGACGGTGAACACTGAAGCTTTCTTT. Translating gives CASSFIGSGTVNTEAFF.

This chain connects TRBV9 to TRBJ1-4; D perhaps matches TRBD1 (6 bases). Germline CDR1 and CDR2: SGDLS and YYNGEE. The V end lost 4 bases, the J end lost 0 bases, and 10 bases lay between the germline ends. The CDR3 sequence is 15 residues long. The CDR3 loop is CASSIQGATNEKLFF. As DNA, the CDR3 is TGTGCCAGCAGCATACAGGGTGCAACTAATGAAAAACTGTTTTTT.

V gene TRBV7-2 combines with J gene TRBJ2-5; D ambiguous. CDR3 length equals 14 residues. The germline V and J ends were trimmed by 1 base and 5 bases, with 11 bases remaining between them. Germline assignment: CDR1 SGHTA and CDR2 FQGNSA. DNA for the CDR3: TGTGCCAGCAGCTTAGATGGCGGCTCGGAGACCCAGTACTTC. Protein product: CASSLDGGSETQYF.